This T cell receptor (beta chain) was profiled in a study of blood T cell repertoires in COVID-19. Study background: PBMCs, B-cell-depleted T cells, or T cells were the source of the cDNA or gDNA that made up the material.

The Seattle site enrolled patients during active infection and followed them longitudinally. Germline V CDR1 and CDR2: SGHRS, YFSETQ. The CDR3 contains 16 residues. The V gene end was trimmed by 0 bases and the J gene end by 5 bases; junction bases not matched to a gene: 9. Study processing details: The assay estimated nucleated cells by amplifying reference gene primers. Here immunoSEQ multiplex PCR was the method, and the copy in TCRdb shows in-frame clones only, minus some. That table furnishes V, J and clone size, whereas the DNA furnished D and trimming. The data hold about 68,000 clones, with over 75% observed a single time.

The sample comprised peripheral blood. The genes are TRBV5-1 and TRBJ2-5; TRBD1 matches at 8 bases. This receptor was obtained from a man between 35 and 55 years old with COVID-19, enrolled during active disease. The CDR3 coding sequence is TGCGCCAGCAGCTTGGTGCAGGGGGCGCCTCTGGAGACCCAGTACTTC. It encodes CASSLVQGAPLETQYF.